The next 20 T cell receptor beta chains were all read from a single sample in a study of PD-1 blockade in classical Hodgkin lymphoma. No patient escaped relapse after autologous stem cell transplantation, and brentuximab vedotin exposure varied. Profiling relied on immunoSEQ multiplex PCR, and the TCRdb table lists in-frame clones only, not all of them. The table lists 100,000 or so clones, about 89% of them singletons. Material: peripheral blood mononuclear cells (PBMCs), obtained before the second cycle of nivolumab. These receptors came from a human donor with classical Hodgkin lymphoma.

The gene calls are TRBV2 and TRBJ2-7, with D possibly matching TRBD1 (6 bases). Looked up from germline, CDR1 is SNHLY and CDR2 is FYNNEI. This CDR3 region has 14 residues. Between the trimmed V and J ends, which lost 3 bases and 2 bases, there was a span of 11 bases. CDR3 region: CASSDPGQTYEQYF. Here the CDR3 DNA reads TGTGCCAGCAGTGATCCGGGACAAACCTACGAGCAGTACTTC.

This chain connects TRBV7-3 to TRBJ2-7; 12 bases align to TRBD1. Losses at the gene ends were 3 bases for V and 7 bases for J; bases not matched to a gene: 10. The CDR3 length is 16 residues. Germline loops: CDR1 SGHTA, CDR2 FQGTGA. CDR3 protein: CASSLGPGQGAGEQYF. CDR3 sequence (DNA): TGTGCCAGCAGCTTGGGCCCGGGACAGGGGGCGGGGGAGCAGTACTTC. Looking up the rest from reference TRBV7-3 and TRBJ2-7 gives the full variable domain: GAGVSQTPSNKVTEKGKYVELRCDPISGHTALYWYRQSLGQGPEFLIYFQGTGAADDSGLPNDRFFAVRPEGSVSTLKIQRTERGDSAVYLCASSLGPGQGAGEQYFGPGTRLTVT.

The CDR3 spells CASRQTSGVTDTQYF. For the CDR3, the DNA is TGCGCCAGCAGGCAGACTAGCGGGGTTACAGATACGCAGTATTTT. The chain uses TRBV10-1 and TRBJ2-3; 11 bases agree with TRBD2. CDR1 WNHNN and CDR2 SYGVQD come from the germline V gene (reference sequence). The CDR3 totals 15 residues. Unmatched junction bases numbered 5, after V lost 6 bases and J lost 3 bases.

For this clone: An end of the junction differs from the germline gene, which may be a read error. The CDR3 here is CASREAGTGGPEAFF. The CDR3 DNA reads as TGTGCCAGCAGGGAAGCCGGGACAGGGGGGCCTGAAGCTTTCTTT. J is TRBJ1-1 and V is TRBV2; 11 bases match TRBD1. The germline gives CDR1 SNHLY, CDR2 FYNNEI. The CDR3 covers 15 residues. The full variable domain, its missing parts supplied by reference TRBV2 and TRBJ1-1, is EPEVTQTPSHQVTQMGQEVILRCVPISNHLYFYWYRQILGQKVEFLVSFYNNEISEKSEIFDDQFSVERPDGSNFTLKIRSTKLEDSAMYFCASREAGTGGPEAFFGQGTRLTVV.

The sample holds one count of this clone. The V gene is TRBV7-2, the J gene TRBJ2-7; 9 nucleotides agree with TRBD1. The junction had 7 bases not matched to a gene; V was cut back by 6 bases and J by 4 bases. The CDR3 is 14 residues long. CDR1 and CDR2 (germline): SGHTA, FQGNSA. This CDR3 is CASRPGQGVYEQYF. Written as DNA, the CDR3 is TGTGCCAGCAGGCCGGGACAGGGTGTTTACGAGCAGTACTTC.

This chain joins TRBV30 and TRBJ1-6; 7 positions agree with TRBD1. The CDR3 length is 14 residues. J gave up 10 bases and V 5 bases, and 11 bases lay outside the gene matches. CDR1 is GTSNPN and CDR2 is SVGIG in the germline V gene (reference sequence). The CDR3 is CAWSQGSKGSPLHF. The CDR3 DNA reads TGTGCCTGGTCACAGGGGAGTAAAGGGTCACCCCTCCACTTT.

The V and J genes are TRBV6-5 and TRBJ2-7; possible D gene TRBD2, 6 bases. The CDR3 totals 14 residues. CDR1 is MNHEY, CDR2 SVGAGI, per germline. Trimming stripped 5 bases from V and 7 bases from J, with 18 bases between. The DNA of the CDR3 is TGTGCCAGCAGTGAGCAGTGGGTGGGAGGAGAGCAGTACTTC. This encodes CASSEQWVGGEQYF.

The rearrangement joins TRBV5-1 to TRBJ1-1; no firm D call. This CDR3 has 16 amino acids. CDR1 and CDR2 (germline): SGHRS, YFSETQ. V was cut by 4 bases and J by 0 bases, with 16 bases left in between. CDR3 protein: CASSLIASALNTEAFF. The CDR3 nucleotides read TGCGCCAGCAGCCTCATCGCTTCCGCTTTGAACACTGAAGCTTTCTTT.

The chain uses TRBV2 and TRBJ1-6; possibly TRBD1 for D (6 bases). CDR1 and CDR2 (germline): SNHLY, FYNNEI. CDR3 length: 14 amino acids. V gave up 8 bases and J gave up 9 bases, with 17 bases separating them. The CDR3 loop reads CASRWDTEGSPLHF. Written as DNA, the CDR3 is TGTGCCAGCCGTTGGGACACGGAAGGTTCACCCCTCCACTTT.

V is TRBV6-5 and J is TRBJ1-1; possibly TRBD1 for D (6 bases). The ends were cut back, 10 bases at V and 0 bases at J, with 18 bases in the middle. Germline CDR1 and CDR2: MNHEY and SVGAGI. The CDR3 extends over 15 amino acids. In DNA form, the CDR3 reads TGTGCCACCGGACCCTCTGGGGACATGAACACTGAAGCTTTCTTT. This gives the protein CATGPSGDMNTEAFF.

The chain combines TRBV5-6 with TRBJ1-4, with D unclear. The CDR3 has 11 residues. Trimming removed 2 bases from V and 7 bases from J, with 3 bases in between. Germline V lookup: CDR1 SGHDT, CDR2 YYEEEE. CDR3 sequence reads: CASSFREKLFF. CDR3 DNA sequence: TGTGCCAGCAGCTTTCGTGAAAAACTGTTTTTT.

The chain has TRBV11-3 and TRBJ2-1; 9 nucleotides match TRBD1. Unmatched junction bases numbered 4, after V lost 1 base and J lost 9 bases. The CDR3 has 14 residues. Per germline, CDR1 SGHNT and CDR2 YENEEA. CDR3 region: CASSLGGQGIEQFF. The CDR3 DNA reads TGTGCCAGCAGCTTAGGGGGACAGGGTATTGAGCAGTTCTTC.

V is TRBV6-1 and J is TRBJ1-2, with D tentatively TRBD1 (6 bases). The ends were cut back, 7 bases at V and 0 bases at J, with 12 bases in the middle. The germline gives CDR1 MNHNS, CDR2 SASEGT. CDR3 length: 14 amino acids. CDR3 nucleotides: TGTGCCAGCACCGAACAGGGTTCTAACTATGGCTACACCTTC. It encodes CASTEQGSNYGYTF.

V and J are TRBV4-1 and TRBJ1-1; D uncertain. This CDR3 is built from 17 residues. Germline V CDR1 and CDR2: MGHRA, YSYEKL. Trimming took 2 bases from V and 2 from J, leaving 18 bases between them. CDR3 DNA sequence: TGCGCCAGCAGCCAATCTATTTCACAGATAGTTAACACTGAAGCTTTCTTT. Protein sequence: CASSQSISQIVNTEAFF.

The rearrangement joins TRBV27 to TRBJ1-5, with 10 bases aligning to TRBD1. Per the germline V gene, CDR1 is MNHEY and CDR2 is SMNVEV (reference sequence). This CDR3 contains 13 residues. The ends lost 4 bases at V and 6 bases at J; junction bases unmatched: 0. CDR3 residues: CASSWDRGQPQHF. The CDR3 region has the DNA TGTGCCAGCAGTTGGGACAGGGGTCAGCCCCAGCATTTT.

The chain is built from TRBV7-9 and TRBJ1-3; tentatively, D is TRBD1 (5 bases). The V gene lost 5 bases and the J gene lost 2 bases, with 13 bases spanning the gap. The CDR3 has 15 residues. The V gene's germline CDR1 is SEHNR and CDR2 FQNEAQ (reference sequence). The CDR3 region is CASSLPTAPGNTIYF. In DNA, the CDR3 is TGTGCCAGCAGCCTACCGACAGCGCCTGGAAACACCATATATTTT.

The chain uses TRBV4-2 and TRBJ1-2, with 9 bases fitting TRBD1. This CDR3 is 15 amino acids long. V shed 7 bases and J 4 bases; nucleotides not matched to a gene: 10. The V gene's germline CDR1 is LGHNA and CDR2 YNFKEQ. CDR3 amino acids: CASTSPDRGGYGYTF. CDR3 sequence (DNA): TGTGCCAGCACCTCCCCTGACAGGGGGGGCTATGGCTACACCTTC.

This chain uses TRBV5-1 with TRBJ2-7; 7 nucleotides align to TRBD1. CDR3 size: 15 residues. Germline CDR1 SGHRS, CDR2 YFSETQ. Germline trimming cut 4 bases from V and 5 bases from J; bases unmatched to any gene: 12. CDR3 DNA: TGCGCCAGCAGCCCCGAGGGCAGGGGGTTCGACGAGCAGTACTTC. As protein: CASSPEGRGFDEQYF.

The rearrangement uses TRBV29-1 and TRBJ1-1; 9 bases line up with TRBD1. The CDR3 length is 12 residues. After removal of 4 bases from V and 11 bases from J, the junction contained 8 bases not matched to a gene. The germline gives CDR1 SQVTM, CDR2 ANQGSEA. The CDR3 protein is CSVGRGDRAAFF. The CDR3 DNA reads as TGCAGCGTTGGGAGAGGGGACAGGGCTGCTTTCTTT.

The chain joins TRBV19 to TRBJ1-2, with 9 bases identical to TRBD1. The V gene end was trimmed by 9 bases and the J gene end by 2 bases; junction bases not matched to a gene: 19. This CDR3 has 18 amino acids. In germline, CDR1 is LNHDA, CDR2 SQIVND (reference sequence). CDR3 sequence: CASRSPGQGLFWNYGYTF. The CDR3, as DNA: TGTGCCAGCCGATCACCGGGACAGGGCCTGTTTTGGAACTATGGCTACACCTTC.